This T cell receptor (beta chain) comes out of a study of human T cells and chemical hapten exposure (dated by TCRdb to about 2021). Notes on the research overall: For sensitization, 2% DPC in acetone was applied to a 2 cm by 2 cm area of upper inner arm skin. Patients additionally received weekly therapeutic DPC doses to the scalp throughout the approximately 22-week study period. Patch tests used Finn chambers with 0.01% DPC on the upper back, scored after 6 days by International Contact Dermatitis Research Group standards. The mostly female patient cohort included alopecia areata with under or over 50% scalp involvement, alopecia totalis and alopecia universalis. The libraries were sequenced as a pool, and the TCR yield per sample differed mostly because of small variations in library volumes within the pool. This study followed changes in the peripheral blood TCR repertoire in vivo during primary and secondary sensitization of alopecia patients to the hapten diphenylcyclopropenone (DPC). Blood samples were taken from patients before sensitization (week 0) and at 2, 6 and about 24 weeks after DPC sensitization. Blood for TCR sequencing was provided by twenty-nine alopecia patients at one to four time points (pre-sensitization, 2, 6 and 24 weeks). For every blood RNA sample, sequencing covered both the TCR alpha and TCR beta chains.

This clonotype has ten or more counts. Its recognized antigen is unknown. No quality values exist for individual bases; no much larger clone is one base distant. Library generation was performed with RACE. Sequencing instrument: NextSeq 500. During library preparation, unique molecular identifiers were attached to individual cDNA molecules so that TCRs could be counted in a quantitative, reproducible way. The paper's data handling went like this. A median of about 87,000 TCRs per sample was observed, with a range of 23,224 to 690,600. V, J and CDR3 annotation of the TCR reads was performed with the Decombinator software suite. For the PS versus PT1 abundance plots, all samples were subsampled to the same number of TCRs (28,000). Expanded TCRs were defined as absent before sensitization and observed at least eight times at the 2-week time point. TCRdb took the public reads, trimmed them with fastp at Q25, ran MiXCR for clone calling and kept in-frame beta chains. Each entry is one CDR3 protein sequence, shown with its most common DNA and genes. These V and J calls rely on TCRdb rather than the paper's analysis. This sample lists 39,000 or so distinct CDR3 sequences; about 4.2% were detected once. Roughly 24% of the sample is held by the ten biggest clonotypes.

The time point label, as the study defines it: patch test 1, 2 weeks after DPC sensitization. The treatment or condition label of this sample denotes: therapeutic diphenylcyclopropenone sensitization with weekly scalp DPC. Total RNA was extracted from unfractionated whole blood that had been collected in Tempus Blood RNA tubes. At every patch-test visit, the blood draw took place before the patch test was put on. Eligible patients were aged 18 to 70, diagnosed with alopecia, deemed suitable for DPC therapy, and excluded if pregnant. What the work shows at the level of the full study, not this receptor alone: Patch test score correlated positively with the number of PT1 expanded TCRs, reaching significance at thresholds 8, 16 and 32 but not at 4. No change with DPC sensitization was found in the number of TCRs above 1 in 1000 frequency, and no evidence of global repertoire structure alterations was found. After repeated subsampling, changes were observed in the strength of the expansion versus patch-test correlation and in the threshold at which the correlation became significant. Significantly more large CDR3 similarity clusters were formed by expanded TCRs than by pre-sensitization or healthy control sets, consistent with antigen-driven responses. Because all patients had alopecia, a presumed autoimmune disease, the immune response of the patients might differ from that of healthy individuals.

Taken from the germline V gene, the CDR1 and CDR2 loops are KGHSH and LQKENI. V is shortened by 2 bases, J by 7 bases, and the region joining them spans 17 bases. Its CDR3 holds 16 amino acids, cysteine through phenylalanine. The kept DNA is CDR3 alone, 48 bases in frame from the first base. The sequencing used whole blood, collected in connection with sensitization to the hapten diphenylcyclopropenone (DPC). This sequence uses TRBV18 and TRBJ1-4; no confident D gene assignment can be made. The receptor comes from a man between 50 and 59 years old with alopecia areata. Some clones in this sample may be carry-over from other donors' samples. The CDR3 amino acid sequence is: CASSPWSSIGGEKLFF. DNA sequence: TGTGCCAGCTCACCATGGAGCAGTATAGGTGGTGAAAAACTGTTTTTT. Supplemented by the reference TRBV18 and TRBJ1-4 proteins around the CDR3, the complete variable domain is NAGVMQNPRHLVRRRGQEARLRCSPMKGHSHVYWYRQLPEEGLKFMVYLQKENIIDESGMPKERFSAEFPKEGPSILRIQQVVRGDSAAYFCASSPWSSIGGEKLFFGSGTQLSVL.